Each of the 20 T cell receptor beta chains below was sequenced from the same sample in a study of blood T cell repertoires in COVID-19. Clones were read by immunoSEQ multiplex PCR, and TCRdb kept only the in-frame ones, dropping some. The sample yields about 210,000 clones, around 88% seen once. Material for sequencing was peripheral blood. The receptors here all came from a man younger than 35 with active or convalescent COVID-19.

This chain links TRBV5-4 with TRBJ2-2; D unresolved. The germline V gene encodes CDR1 SGHNT and CDR2 YYREEE (reference sequence). The CDR3 has 15 residues. V was pared by 4 bases and J by 5 bases, with 15 bases between. As DNA, the CDR3 is TGTGCCAGCAGCCCCTTCGCCACTTCAACCGGGGAGCTGTTTTTT. Translating it yields CASSPFATSTGELFF.

This clone was counted a single time. V is TRBV7-2 and J is TRBJ2-3; D remains ambiguous. V shed 1 base and J shed 1 base, with 9 bases lying between them. The CDR3 length is 15 residues. CDR1 and CDR2 from the germline V gene are SGHTA and FQGNSA. For the CDR3, the DNA is TGTGCCAGCAGCTTAGTGGTTACAGGCACAGATACGCAGTATTTT. It codes for CASSLVVTGTDTQYF.

The V gene is TRBV9, the J gene TRBJ2-1; weak D call: TRBD2 (6 bases). Germline V CDR1 and CDR2: SGDLS, YYNGEE. V gave up 3 bases and J gave up 8 bases, with 18 bases separating them. The CDR3 sequence is 15 residues long. The CDR3 reads CASSEFLTRLDEQFF. CDR3 DNA sequence: TGTGCCAGCAGCGAGTTTTTGACTAGGCTCGATGAGCAGTTCTTC.

The V call is TRBV5-1, the J call TRBJ1-4, with D perhaps matching TRBD1 (5 bases). CDR1 and CDR2 from the germline V gene are SGHRS and YFSETQ. The CDR3 loop spans 16 amino acids. Trimming shortened V by 3 bases and J by 0 bases, and 12 bases separated the two germline ends. CDR3 coding DNA: TGCGCCAGCAGCTCGGGGGACCGCGCAACTAATGAAAAACTGTTTTTT. This translates into CASSSGDRATNEKLFF. Full variable domain (remainder filled in from reference TRBV5-1 and TRBJ1-4): KAGVTQTPRYLIKTRGQQVTLSCSPISGHRSVSWYQQTPGQGLQFLFEYFSETQRNKGNFPGRFSGRQFSNSRSEMNVSTLELGDSALYLCASSSGDRATNEKLFFGSGTQLSVL.

J is TRBJ1-3 and V is TRBV5-5; TRBD1 matches 10 bases. CDR3 size: 15 residues. Germline V gene sequence: CDR1 SGHKS, CDR2 YYEKEE (reference sequence). The ends lost 1 base at V and 6 bases at J; junction bases unmatched: 4. The CDR3 DNA follows: TGTGCCAGCAGCTTGAGTGGGACAGGGGTAAACACCATATATTTT. It translates to CASSLSGTGVNTIYF.

The chain employs TRBV6-5 and TRBJ1-2; 7 nucleotides agree with TRBD1. Germline V gene data show CDR1 as MNHEY and CDR2 as SVGAGI. Trimming removed 6 bases from V and 8 bases from J; junction bases left unmatched: 15. The CDR3 loop spans 15 amino acids. This chain's CDR3 is CASRPDRWALWGYTF. The DNA of the CDR3 is TGTGCCAGCAGGCCGGACAGGTGGGCTTTGTGGGGCTACACCTTC.

The chain's CDR3 is CATSREIELLALQYF. The CDR3 DNA reads as TGTGCCACCAGCAGAGAAATTGAGTTACTAGCGTTGCAGTACTTC. The gene calls are TRBV15 and TRBJ2-7; 7 bases are a match to TRBD2. The CDR3 is 15 amino acids. J was trimmed by 9 bases and V by 0 bases; bases with no gene match: 11. CDR1 and CDR2 (germline): LNHNV, YYDKDF (reference sequence).

The chain couples TRBV5-8 to TRBJ2-7; 7 nucleotides match TRBD1. CDR3 size: 11 residues. The trim removed 4 bases at V and 12 bases at J, leaving 7 bases unmatched. Looked up from germline, CDR1 is SGHTS and CDR2 is YDEGEE. DNA for the CDR3: TGTGCCAGCAGCGTAACAGGGGTTCGGTACTTC. Its translation: CASSVTGVRYF. Using reference TRBV5-8 and TRBJ2-7 for the parts outside the CDR3, the full variable domain is EAGVTQSPTHLIKTRGQQATLRCSPISGHTSVYWYQQALGLGLQFLLWYDEGEERNRGNFPPRFSGRQFPNYSSELNVNALELEDSALYLCASSVTGVRYFGPGTRLTVT.

The V gene is TRBV6-1, the J gene TRBJ2-2; D might be TRBD1 (6 bases). CDR1 is MNHNS and CDR2 is SASEGT in the germline V gene. V was cut by 2 bases and J by 6 bases, with 16 bases left in between. There are 16 residues in the CDR3. CDR3: CASSEWGHGAPGELFF. DNA for the CDR3: TGTGCCAGCAGTGAATGGGGACACGGGGCTCCCGGGGAGCTGTTTTTT.

The chain carries TRBV23-1 and TRBJ2-7, with D possibly TRBD2 on 6 matching bases. TRBV23-1 is known as an ORF, though its function is uncertain. CDR3 length equals 14 residues. The V end was cut by 4 bases, the J end by 5 bases, with 15 bases between. The CDR3 coding sequence is TGCGCCAGCAGTCCTTTGCTAGCGTGCGACGAGCAGTACTTC. Protein product: CASSPLLACDEQYF.

The CDR3 coding sequence is TGTGCCAGCAGTGGGGCGTATGGCTACACCTTC. It translates to CASSGAYGYTF. This chain links TRBV25-1 with TRBJ1-2, with D unclear. With 4 bases removed from V and 5 bases from J, the gap between germline ends came to 5 bases. The V gene's germline CDR1 is MGHDK and CDR2 SYGVNS. The CDR3 totals 11 residues.

The genes are TRBV24-1 and TRBJ2-5, with 11 bases fitting TRBD2. V lost 9 bases, J lost 3 bases, and 2 bases stayed unmatched. This CDR3 contains 13 residues. Per germline, CDR1 KGHDR and CDR2 SFDVKD. CDR3 bases: TGTGCCACCGGTAGCGGGAGGGAAGAGACCCAGTACTTC. Encoded protein: CATGSGREETQYF.

This chain uses TRBV15 with TRBJ2-5; 8 bases fit TRBD1. The V gene's germline CDR1 is LNHNV and CDR2 YYDKDF (reference sequence). After removal of 7 bases from V and 5 bases from J, the junction contained 6 bases not matched to a gene. This CDR3 is 13 amino acids long. CDR3 nucleotides: TGTGCCACCAATTCAGGACAGGGCGAGACCCAGTACTTC. The encoded protein is CATNSGQGETQYF.

This clone appeared once. The V and J genes are TRBV5-1 and TRBJ2-1; the D is unclear. The germline V and J ends were trimmed by 0 bases and 4 bases, with 11 bases remaining between them. Germline V gene data show CDR1 as SGHRS and CDR2 as YFSETQ. This CDR3 is built from 15 residues. CDR3 sequence: CASSLEPRAYNEQFF. CDR3 in DNA: TGCGCCAGCAGCTTGGAGCCTAGAGCTTACAATGAGCAGTTCTTC.

V usage is TRBV5-1 and J usage is TRBJ1-1; unclear D gene. Trimming shortened V by 2 bases and J by 2 bases, and 7 bases separated the two germline ends. Germline V CDR1 and CDR2: SGHRS, YFSETQ. The CDR3 is 13 amino acids. As DNA, the CDR3 is TGCGCCAGCAGCTTTACACCCAACACTGAAGCTTTCTTT. The encoded protein is CASSFTPNTEAFF.

There are a few counts of this clone. The gene calls are TRBV12-3 or TRBV12-4 and TRBJ1-3; D unclear. V was shortened by 5 bases and J by 0 bases, with 5 bases between the two germline ends. The CDR3 sequence is 13 residues long. CDR3: CASSRSSGNTIYF. In nucleotides, the CDR3 is TGTGCCAGCAGTCGGAGCTCTGGAAACACCATATATTTT.

The gene calls are TRBV19 and TRBJ2-2; D possibly corresponds to TRBD1 (6 bases). Germline V gene sequence: CDR1 LNHDA, CDR2 SQIVND (reference sequence). Trimming removed 3 bases at V and 0 bases at J, with 26 bases between. This CDR3 comprises 21 residues. The CDR3 region is CASSIKPQGTHIRPNTGELFF. CDR3 in DNA: TGTGCCAGTAGTATCAAACCCCAGGGGACCCACATCCGGCCGAACACCGGGGAGCTGTTTTTT.

V and J are TRBV5-1 and TRBJ2-3; D possibly corresponds to TRBD2 (6 bases). Trimming stripped 3 bases from V and 3 bases from J, with 14 bases between. Germline CDR1 and CDR2: SGHRS and YFSETQ. This CDR3 is built from 15 residues. The chain's CDR3 is CASSWGLLSTDTQYF. CDR3 in DNA: TGCGCCAGCAGCTGGGGACTTCTCTCAACAGATACGCAGTATTTT.

The chain is built from TRBV5-4 and TRBJ1-1, with D possibly TRBD1 on 5 matching bases. V dropped 2 bases and J dropped 5 bases, with 10 bases sitting between them. The CDR3 has 13 residues. Germline values: CDR1 SGHNT, CDR2 YYREEE (reference sequence). DNA for the CDR3: TGTGCCAGCAGCTTTCAAGGGACTACTGAAGCTTTCTTT. Its translation: CASSFQGTTEAFF.

The chain joins TRBV6-6 to TRBJ2-1, with 10 bases fitting TRBD2. CDR1 and CDR2 from the germline V gene are MNHNY and SVGAGI (reference sequence). Trimming took 5 bases from V and 9 from J; bases not matched to a gene: 16. The CDR3 extends over 17 amino acids. The CDR3 here is CASSPGIGLAGVAEQFF. The CDR3 DNA is TGTGCCAGCAGTCCCGGAATCGGGCTAGCGGGAGTGGCTGAGCAGTTCTTC.